The sequence of this T cell receptor (beta chain) was determined in a study of control samples from healthy donors and cancer patients. Sequencing was performed with immunoSEQ multiplex PCR; in TCRdb, only in-frame clones are kept and a portion is missing. The sample contains 80,000 or so clones, roughly 89% of which appear only once. The CDR3 has 14 amino acids. The V gene's germline CDR1 is MNHEY and CDR2 SVGAGI. V was pared by 5 bases and J by 1 base, with 11 bases between. This TCR was sampled from a man in his forties or fifties in good health. The material sequenced was blood. The chain couples TRBV6-5 to TRBJ1-1, with a weak D call TRBD1 (6 bases). CDR3 protein: CASSQGQENTEAFF. CDR3 in DNA: TGTGCCAGCAGTCAGGGGCAGGAGAACACTGAAGCTTTCTTT.